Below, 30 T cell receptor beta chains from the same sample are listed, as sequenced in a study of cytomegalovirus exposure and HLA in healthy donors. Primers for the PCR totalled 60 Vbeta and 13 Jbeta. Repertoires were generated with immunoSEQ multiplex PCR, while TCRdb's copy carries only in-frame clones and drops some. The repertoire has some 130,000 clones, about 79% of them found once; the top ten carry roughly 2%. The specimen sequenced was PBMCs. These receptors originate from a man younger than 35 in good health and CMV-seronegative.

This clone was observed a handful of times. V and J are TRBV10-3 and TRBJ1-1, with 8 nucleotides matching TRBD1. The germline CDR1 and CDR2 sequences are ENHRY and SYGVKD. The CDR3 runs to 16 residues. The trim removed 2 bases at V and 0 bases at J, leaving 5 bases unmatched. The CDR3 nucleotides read TGTGCCATCAGTGAGCAAGTGACAGGGGTGAACACTGAAGCTTTCTTT. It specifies CAISEQVTGVNTEAFF.

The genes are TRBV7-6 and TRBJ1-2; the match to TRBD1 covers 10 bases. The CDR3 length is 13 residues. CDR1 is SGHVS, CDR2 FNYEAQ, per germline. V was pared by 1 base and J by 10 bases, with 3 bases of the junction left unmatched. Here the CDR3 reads CASSLGDRGVYTF. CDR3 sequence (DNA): TGTGCCAGCAGCTTAGGGGACAGGGGAGTCTACACCTTC.

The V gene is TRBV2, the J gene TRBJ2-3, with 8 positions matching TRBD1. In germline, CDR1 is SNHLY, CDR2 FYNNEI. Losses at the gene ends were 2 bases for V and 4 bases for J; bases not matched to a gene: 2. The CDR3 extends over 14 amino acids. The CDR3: CASSETGGPDTQYF. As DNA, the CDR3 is TGTGCCAGCAGTGAAACAGGGGGTCCAGATACGCAGTATTTT. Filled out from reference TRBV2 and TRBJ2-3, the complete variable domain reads EPEVTQTPSHQVTQMGQEVILRCVPISNHLYFYWYRQILGQKVEFLVSFYNNEISEKSEIFDDQFSVERPDGSNFTLKIRSTKLEDSAMYFCASSETGGPDTQYFGPGTRLTVL.

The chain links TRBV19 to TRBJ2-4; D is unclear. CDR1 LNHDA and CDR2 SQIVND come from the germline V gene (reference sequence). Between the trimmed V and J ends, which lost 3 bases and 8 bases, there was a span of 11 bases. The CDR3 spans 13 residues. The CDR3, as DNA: TGTGCCAGTAGTATTGTCGTCGAGGACATTCAGTACTTC. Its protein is CASSIVVEDIQYF.

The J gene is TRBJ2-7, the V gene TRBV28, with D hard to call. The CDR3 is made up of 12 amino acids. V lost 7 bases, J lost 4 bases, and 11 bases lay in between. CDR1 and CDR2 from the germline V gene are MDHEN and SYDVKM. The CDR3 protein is CASKTAPYEQYF. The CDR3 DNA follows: TGTGCCAGCAAAACTGCCCCTTACGAGCAGTACTTC.

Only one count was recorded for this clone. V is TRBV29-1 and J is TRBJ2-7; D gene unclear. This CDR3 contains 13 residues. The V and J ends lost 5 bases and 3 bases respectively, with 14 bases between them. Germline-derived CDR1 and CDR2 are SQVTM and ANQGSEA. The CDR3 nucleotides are TGCAGCGTTCGGAGTAGACTCTACTACGAGCAGTACGTC. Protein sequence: CSVRSRLYYEQYV.

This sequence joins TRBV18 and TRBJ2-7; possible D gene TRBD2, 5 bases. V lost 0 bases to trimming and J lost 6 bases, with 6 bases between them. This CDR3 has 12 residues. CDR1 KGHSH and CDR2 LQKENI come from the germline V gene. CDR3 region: CASSPPSGEQYF. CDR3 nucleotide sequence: TGTGCCAGCTCACCACCGAGCGGCGAGCAGTACTTC.

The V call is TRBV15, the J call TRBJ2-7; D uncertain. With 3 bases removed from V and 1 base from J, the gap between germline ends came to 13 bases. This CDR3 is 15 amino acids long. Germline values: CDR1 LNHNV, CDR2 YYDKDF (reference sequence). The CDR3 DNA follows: TGTGCCACCAGCAGGGAAGGAGCCTTTTCCTACGAGCAGTACTTC. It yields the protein CATSREGAFSYEQYF.

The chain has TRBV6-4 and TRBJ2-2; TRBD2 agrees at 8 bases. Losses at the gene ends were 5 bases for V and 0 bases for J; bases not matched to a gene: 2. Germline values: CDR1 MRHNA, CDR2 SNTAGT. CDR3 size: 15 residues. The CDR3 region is CASSSGSTNTGELFF. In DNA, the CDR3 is TGTGCCAGCAGTAGCGGGAGTACGAACACCGGGGAGCTGTTTTTT.

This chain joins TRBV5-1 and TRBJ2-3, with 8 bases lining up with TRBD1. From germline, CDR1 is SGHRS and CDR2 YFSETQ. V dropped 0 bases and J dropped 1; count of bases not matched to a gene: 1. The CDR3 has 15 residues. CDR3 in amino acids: CASSLEGQGTDTQYF. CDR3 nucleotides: TGCGCCAGCAGCTTGGAGGGACAGGGCACAGATACGCAGTATTTT.

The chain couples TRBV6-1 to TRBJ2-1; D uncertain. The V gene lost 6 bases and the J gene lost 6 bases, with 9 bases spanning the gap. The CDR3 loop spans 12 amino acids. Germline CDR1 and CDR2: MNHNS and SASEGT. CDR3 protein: CASRAVGNEQFF. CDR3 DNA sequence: TGTGCCAGCAGGGCGGTGGGCAATGAGCAGTTCTTC.

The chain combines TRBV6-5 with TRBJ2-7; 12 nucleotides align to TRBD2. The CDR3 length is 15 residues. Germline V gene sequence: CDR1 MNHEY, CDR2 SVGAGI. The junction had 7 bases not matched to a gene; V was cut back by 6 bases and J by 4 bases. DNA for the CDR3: TGTGCCAGCAGCCCCGGACTAGCGGGAAATTACGAGCAGTACGTC. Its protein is CASSPGLAGNYEQYV.

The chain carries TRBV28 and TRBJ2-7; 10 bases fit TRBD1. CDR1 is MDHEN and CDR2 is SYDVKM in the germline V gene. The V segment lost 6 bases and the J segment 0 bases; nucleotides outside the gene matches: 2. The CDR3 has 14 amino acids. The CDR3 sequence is CASRGQGSSYEQYF. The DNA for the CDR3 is TGTGCCAGCAGGGGACAGGGGAGCTCCTACGAGCAGTACTTC.

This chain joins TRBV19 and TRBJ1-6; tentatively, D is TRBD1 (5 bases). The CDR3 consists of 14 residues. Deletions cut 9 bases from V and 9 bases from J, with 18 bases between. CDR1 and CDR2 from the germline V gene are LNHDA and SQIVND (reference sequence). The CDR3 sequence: CASVETVRGSPLHF. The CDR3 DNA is TGTGCCAGCGTGGAGACGGTTAGGGGTTCACCCCTCCACTTT. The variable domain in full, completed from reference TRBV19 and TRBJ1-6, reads DGGITQSPKYLFRKEGQNVTLSCEQNLNHDAMYWYRQDPGQGLRLIYYSQIVNDFQKGDIAEGYSVSREKKESFPLTVTSAQKNPTAFYLCASVETVRGSPLHFGNGTRLTVT.

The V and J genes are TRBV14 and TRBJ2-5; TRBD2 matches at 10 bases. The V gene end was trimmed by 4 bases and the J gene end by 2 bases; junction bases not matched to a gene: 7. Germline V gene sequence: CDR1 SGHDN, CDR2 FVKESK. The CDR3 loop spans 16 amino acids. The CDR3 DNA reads TGTGCCAGCAGCCCCCCCGGACTAGCGGCTCAAGAGACCCAGTACTTC. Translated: CASSPPGLAAQETQYF.

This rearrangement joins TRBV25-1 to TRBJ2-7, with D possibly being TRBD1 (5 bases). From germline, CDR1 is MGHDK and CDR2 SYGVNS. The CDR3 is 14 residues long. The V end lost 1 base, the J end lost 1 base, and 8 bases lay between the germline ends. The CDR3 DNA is TGTGCCAGCAGTGAATTGGGGCGGTCCTACGAGCAGTACTTC. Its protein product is CASSELGRSYEQYF.

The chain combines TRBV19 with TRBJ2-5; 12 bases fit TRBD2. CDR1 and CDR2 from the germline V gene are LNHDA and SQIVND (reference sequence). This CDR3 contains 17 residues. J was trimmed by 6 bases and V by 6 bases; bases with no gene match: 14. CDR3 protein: CASRASGRAMSEKTQYF. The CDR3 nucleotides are TGTGCCAGTAGGGCTAGCGGGAGGGCCATGTCCGAGAAGACCCAGTACTTC.

The CDR3 sequence: CASSLRDRGSYEQYF. The CDR3 nucleotides are TGTGCCAGCAGCTTACGGGACAGGGGTTCCTACGAGCAGTACTTC. This chain connects TRBV11-1 to TRBJ2-7; TRBD1 aligns across 10 bases. CDR1 and CDR2 from the germline V gene are SGHAT and FQDESV (reference sequence). The V and J ends lost 2 bases and 1 base, in that order; junction bases with no gene match: 2. This CDR3 contains 15 residues.

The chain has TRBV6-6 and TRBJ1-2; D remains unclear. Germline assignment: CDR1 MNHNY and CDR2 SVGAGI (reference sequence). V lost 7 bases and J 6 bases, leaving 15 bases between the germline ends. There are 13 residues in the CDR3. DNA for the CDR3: TGTGCCAGCACCCTAGGAGAATCGAATGGCTACACCTTC. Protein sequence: CASTLGESNGYTF.

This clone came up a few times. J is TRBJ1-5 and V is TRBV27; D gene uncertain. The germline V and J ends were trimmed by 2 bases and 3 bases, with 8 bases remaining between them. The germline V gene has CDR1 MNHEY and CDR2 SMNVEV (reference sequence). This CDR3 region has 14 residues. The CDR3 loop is CASSLGQFNQPQHF. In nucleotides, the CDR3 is TGTGCCAGCAGTTTAGGGCAGTTCAATCAGCCCCAGCATTTT.

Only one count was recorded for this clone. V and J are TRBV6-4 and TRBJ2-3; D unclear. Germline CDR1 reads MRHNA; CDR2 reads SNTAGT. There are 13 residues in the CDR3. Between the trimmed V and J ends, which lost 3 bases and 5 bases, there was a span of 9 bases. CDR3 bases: TGTGCCAGCAGTGAGGGCCCTGGAGATACGCAGTATTTT. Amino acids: CASSEGPGDTQYF.

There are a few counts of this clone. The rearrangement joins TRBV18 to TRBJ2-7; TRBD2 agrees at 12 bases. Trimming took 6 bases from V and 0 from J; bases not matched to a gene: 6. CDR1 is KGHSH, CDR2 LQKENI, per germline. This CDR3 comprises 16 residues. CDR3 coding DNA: TGTGCCAGCTCGCCGGGACTAGCGGGCCTCTCCTACGAGCAGTACTTC. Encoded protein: CASSPGLAGLSYEQYF.

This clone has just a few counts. The CDR3 sequence: CASSYRLTMNTEAFF. CDR3 bases: TGTGCCAGCAGCTACAGGCTTACGATGAACACTGAAGCTTTCTTT. The V and J genes are TRBV7-9 and TRBJ1-1, with D tentatively TRBD1 (5 bases). Trimming stripped 4 bases from V and 0 bases from J, with 12 bases between. Germline-derived CDR1 and CDR2 are SEHNR and FQNEAQ (reference sequence). The CDR3 has 15 amino acids.

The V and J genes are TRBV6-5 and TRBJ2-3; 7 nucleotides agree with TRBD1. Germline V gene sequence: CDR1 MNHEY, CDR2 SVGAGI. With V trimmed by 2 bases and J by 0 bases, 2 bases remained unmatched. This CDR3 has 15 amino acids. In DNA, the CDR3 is TGTGCCAGCAGTTACAGGGGGCGCAGCACAGATACGCAGTATTTT. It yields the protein CASSYRGRSTDTQYF.

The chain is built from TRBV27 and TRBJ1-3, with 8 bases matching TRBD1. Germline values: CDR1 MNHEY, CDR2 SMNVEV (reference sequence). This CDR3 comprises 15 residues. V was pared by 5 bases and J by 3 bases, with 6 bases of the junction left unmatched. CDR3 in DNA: TGTGCCAGCAGTCGGGCAGGGGGCGGTGGAAACACCATATATTTT. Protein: CASSRAGGGGNTIYF.

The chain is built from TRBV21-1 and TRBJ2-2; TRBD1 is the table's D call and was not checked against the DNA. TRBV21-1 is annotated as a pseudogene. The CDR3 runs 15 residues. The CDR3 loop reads CASSCTGGPTGELFF. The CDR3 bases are TGTGCCAGCAGCTGTACAGGGGGCCCCACCGGGGAGCTGTTTTTT.

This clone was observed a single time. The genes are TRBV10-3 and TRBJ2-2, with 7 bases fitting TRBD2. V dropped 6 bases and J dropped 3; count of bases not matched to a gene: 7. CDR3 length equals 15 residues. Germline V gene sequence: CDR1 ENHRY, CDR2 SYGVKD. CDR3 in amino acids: CAISSGTTHTGELFF. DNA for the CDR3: TGTGCCATCAGCTCCGGGACTACTCACACCGGGGAGCTGTTTTTT.

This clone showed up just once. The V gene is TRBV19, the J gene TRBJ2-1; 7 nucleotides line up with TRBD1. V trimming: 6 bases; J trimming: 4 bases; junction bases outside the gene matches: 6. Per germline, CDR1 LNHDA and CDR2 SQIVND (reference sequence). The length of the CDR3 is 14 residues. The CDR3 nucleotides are TGTGCCAGTAGCACCGGGACAGTTTACAATGAGCAGTTCTTC. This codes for CASSTGTVYNEQFF.

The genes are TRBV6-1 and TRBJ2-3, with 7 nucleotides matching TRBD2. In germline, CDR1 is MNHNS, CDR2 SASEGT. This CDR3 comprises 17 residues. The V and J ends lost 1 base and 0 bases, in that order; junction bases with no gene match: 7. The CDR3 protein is CASSEDLPSGSTDTQYF. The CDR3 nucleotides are TGTGCCAGCAGTGAAGATCTGCCTAGCGGTAGCACAGATACGCAGTATTTT.

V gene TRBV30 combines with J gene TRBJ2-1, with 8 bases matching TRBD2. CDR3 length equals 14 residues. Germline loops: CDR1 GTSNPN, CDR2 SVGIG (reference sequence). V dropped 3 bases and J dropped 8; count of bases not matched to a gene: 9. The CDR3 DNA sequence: TGTGCCTGGAGCTCCAGCGGGAGAGAGGATGAGCAGTTCTTC. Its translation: CAWSSSGREDEQFF.